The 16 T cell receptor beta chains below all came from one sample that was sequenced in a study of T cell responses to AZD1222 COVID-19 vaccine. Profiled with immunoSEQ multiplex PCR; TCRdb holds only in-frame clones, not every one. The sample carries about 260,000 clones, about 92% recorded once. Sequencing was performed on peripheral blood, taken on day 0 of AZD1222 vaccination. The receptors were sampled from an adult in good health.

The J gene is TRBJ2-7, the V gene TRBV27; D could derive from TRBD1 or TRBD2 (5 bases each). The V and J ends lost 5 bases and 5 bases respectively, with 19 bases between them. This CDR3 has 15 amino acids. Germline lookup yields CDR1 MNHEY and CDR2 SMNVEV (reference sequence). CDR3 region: CASSLASRGRHEQYF. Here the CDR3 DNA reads TGTGCCAGCAGTCTAGCTTCGAGGGGTAGGCACGAGCAGTACTTC.

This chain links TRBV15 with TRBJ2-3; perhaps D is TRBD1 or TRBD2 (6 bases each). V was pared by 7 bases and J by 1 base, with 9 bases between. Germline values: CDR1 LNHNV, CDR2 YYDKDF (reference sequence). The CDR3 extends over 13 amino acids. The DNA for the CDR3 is TGTGCCACCAACGGGGGCCGCACAGATACGCAGTATTTT. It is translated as CATNGGRTDTQYF.

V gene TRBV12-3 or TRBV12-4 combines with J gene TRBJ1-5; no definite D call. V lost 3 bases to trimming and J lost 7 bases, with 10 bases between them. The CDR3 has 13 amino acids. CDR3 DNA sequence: TGTGCCAGCAGTTTTGCCCATAACCAGCCCCAGCATTTT. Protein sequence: CASSFAHNQPQHF.

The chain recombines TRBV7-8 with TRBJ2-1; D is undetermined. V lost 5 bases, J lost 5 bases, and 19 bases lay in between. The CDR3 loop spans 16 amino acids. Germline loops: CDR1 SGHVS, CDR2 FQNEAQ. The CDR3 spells CASSRHDTLEHNEQFF. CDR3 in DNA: TGTGCCAGCAGCCGTCATGACACCCTAGAGCACAATGAGCAGTTCTTC.

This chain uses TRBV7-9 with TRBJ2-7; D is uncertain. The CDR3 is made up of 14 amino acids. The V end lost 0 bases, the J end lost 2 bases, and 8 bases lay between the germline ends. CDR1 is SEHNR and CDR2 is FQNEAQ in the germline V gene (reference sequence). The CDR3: CASSLAEGTYEQYF. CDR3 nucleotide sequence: TGTGCCAGCAGCTTAGCAGAAGGCACCTACGAGCAGTACTTC.

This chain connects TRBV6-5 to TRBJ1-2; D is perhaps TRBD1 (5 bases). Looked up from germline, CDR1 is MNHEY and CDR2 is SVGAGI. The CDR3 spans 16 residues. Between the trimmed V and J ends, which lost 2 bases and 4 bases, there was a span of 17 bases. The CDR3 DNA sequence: TGTGCCAGCAGTTACACAGTCGATACAGGCAGCTATGGCTACACCTTC. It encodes CASSYTVDTGSYGYTF.

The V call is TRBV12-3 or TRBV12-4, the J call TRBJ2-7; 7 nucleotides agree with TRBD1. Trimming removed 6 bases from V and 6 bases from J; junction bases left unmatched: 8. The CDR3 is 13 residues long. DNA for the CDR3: TGTGCCAGCAGAAGGGACAGAGGAGGCGAGCAGTACTTC. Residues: CASRRDRGGEQYF.

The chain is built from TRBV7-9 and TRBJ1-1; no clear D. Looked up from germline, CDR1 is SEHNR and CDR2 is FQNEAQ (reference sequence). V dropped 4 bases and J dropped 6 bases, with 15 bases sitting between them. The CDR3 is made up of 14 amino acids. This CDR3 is CASSSQHPVAEAFF. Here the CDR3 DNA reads TGTGCCAGCAGCTCCCAACACCCCGTAGCTGAAGCTTTCTTT.

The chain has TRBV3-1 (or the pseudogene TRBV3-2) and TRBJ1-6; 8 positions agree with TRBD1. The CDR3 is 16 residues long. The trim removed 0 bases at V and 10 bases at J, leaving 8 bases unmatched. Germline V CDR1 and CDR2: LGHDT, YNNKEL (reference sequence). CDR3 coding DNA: TGTGCCAGCAGCCAAGATGGACAGGGCACAGCGTCACCCCTCCACTTT. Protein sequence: CASSQDGQGTASPLHF.

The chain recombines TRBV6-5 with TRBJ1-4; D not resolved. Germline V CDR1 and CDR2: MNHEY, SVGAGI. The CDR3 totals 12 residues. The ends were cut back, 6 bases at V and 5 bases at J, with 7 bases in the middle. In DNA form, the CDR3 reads TGTGCCAGCAGCCGGGCAAATGAAAAACTGTTTTTT. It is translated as CASSRANEKLFF.

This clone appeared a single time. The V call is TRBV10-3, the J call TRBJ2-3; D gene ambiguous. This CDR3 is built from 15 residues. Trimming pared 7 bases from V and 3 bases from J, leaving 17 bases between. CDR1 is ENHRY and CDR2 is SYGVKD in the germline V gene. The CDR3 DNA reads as TGTGCCATCAAAGCCAACCTAGGACGTACAGATACGCAGTATTTT. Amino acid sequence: CAIKANLGRTDTQYF.

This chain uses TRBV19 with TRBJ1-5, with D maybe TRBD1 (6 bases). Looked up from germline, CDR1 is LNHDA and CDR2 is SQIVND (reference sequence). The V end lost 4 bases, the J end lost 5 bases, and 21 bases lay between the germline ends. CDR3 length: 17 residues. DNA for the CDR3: TGTGCCAGTAGTAGGCAGGGGATTTTTAGGGGGGATCAGCCCCAGCATTTT. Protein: CASSRQGIFRGDQPQHF.

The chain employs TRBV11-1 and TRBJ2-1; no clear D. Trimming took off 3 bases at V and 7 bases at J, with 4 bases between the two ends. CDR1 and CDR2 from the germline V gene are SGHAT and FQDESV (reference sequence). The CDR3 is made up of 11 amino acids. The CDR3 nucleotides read TGTGCCAGCAGCTTGAGGAATGAGCAGTTCTTC. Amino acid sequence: CASSLRNEQFF. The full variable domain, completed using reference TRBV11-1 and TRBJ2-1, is EAEVAQSPRYKITEKSQAVAFWCDPISGHATLYWYRQILGQGPELLVQFQDESVVDDSQLPKDRFSAERLKGVDSTLKIQPAELGDSAMYLCASSLRNEQFFGPGTRLTVL.

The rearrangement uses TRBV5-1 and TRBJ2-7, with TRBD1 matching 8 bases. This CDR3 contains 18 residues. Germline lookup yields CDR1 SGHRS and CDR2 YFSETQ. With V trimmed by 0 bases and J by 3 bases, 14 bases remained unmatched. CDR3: CASSLARTTQGALYEQYF. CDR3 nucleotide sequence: TGCGCCAGCAGCTTGGCTCGGACAACGCAGGGGGCTCTCTACGAGCAGTACTTC. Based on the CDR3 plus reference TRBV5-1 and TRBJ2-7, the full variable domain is KAGVTQTPRYLIKTRGQQVTLSCSPISGHRSVSWYQQTPGQGLQFLFEYFSETQRNKGNFPGRFSGRQFSNSRSEMNVSTLELGDSALYLCASSLARTTQGALYEQYFGPGTRLTVT.

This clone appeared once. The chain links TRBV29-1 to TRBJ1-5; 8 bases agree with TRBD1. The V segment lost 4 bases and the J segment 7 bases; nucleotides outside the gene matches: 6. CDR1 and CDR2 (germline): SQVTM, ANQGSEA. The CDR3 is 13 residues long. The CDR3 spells CSVGQGTDQPQHF. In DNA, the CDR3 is TGCAGCGTTGGACAGGGGACCGACCAGCCCCAGCATTTT.

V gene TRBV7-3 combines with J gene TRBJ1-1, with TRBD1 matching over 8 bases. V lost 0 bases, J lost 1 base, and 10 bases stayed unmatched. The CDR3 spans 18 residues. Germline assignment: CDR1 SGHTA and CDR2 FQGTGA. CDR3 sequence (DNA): TGTGCCAGCAGCTTAACGGCAGGGGGCCCCCTCTCGAACACTGAAGCTTTCTTT. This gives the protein CASSLTAGGPLSNTEAFF.